A selection of T cell receptor beta chains follows, all from one sample in a study of blood T cell repertoires in COVID-19. The data were produced by immunoSEQ multiplex PCR, yet TCRdb's version contains in-frame clones alone and is incomplete. The table has about 100,000 clones, about 78% seen once. The specimen was peripheral blood. These receptors came from a man between 60 and 75 years old with active or convalescent COVID-19. Each CDR3 is given with its conserved first and last residue. D genes are given only for firm matches. The size field is filled for only some rows; it gives once, few, many or a size class.

clone_size,v_call,d_call,j_call,cdr3_aa,cdr3_nt
NA,TRBV2,TRBD1,TRBJ1-2,CASILDRADGYTF,TGTGCCAGCATCCTTGACAGGGCGGATGGCTACACCTTC
NA,TRBV27,TRBD2,TRBJ2-1,CASSLLAGGRYNEQFF,TGTGCCAGCAGTTTATTAGCGGGAGGGCGTTACAATGAGCAGTTCTTC
once,TRBV19,TRBD1,TRBJ1-1,CASSIAGRGMGEAFF,TGTGCCAGTAGTATTGCGGGCAGGGGGATGGGTGAAGCTTTCTTT
NA,TRBV19,TRBD1,TRBJ1-2,CASSSSDRRGGYTF,TGTGCCAGTAGTTCATCGGACAGGAGAGGGGGCTACACCTTC
NA,TRBV6-5,NA,TRBJ2-1,CASSYSQGGNEQFF,TGTGCCAGCAGTTACTCCCAGGGCGGCAATGAGCAGTTCTTC
NA,TRBV6-2/TRBV6-3,TRBD2,TRBJ2-5,CASSSSGTKTQYF,TGTGCCAGCAGCTCTAGCGGGACAAAGACCCAGTACTTC
NA,TRBV5-4,NA,TRBJ2-1,CASSLARGYRLF,TGTGCCAGCAGTCTTGCTCGAGGCTATCGGCTCTTC
NA,TRBV5-4,TRBD2,TRBJ2-3,CASSLALAGVRNTDTQYF,TGTGCCAGCAGCTTGGCCTTAGCGGGGGTGAGGAACACAGATACGCAGTATTTT
NA,TRBV9,TRBD1,TRBJ2-5,CASSPLGQGWDARQETQYF,TGTGCCAGCAGCCCGCTCGGACAGGGTTGGGACGCGCGCCAAGAGACCCAGTACTTC
NA,TRBV18,NA,TRBJ2-4,CASSPTAQNIQYF,TGTGCCAGCTCCCCCACAGCCCAAAACATTCAGTACTTC
NA,TRBV11-2,NA,TRBJ1-2,CASSSRDFYGYTF,TGTGCCAGCAGCAGCAGGGACTTCTATGGCTACACCTTC
NA,TRBV14,NA,TRBJ1-1,CASSPGGGGTEAFF,TGTGCCAGCAGCCCCGGCGGGGGGGGGACTGAAGCTTTCTTT
NA,TRBV14,TRBD1,TRBJ2-7,CASSQERGPYEQYF,TGTGCCAGCAGCCAAGAGAGGGGGCCGTACGAGCAGTACTTC
NA,TRBV2,TRBD1,TRBJ1-2,CASSDGQGGLGYGYTF,TGTGCCAGCAGCGATGGACAGGGAGGATTGGGCTATGGCTACACCTTC
few,TRBV6-2/TRBV6-3,NA,TRBJ2-4,CASSYGQGNIQYF,TGTGCCAGCAGTTACGGGCAGGGGAACATTCAGTACTTC
NA,TRBV2,TRBD1,TRBJ1-2,CASMGQVVSRYGYTF,TGTGCCAGCATGGGACAGGTAGTCTCCCGCTATGGCTACACCTTC
NA,TRBV7-2,NA,TRBJ1-1,CASSPRANTEAFF,TGTGCCAGCAGCCCTCGAGCGAACACTGAAGCTTTCTTT
once,TRBV15,NA,TRBJ1-1,CATSSRQMNTEAFF,TGTGCCACCAGCAGTAGACAGATGAACACTGAAGCTTTCTTT
few,TRBV19,NA,TRBJ1-5,CASSVGAQPQHF,TGTGCCAGTAGTGTAGGGGCACAGCCCCAGCATTTT
NA,TRBV6-5,NA,TRBJ2-3,CASSPRGSTDTQYF,TGTGCCAGCAGTCCCCGCGGGTCCACAGATACGCAGTATTTT
few,TRBV21-1,NA,TRBJ1-1,CASSSRVGGDTEAFF,TGTGCCAGCAGCTCCAGGGTTGGAGGGGACACTGAAGCTTTCTTT
NA,TRBV6-5,NA,TRBJ2-1,CASGLGGPNNEQFF,TGTGCCAGCGGCCTGGGAGGACCCAACAATGAGCAGTTCTTC
NA,TRBV6-5,NA,TRBJ1-2,CASSYSTGHFVYGYTF,TGTGCCAGCAGTTACTCGACAGGACACTTTGTCTATGGCTACACCTTC
once,TRBV2,TRBD1,TRBJ1-4,CASSDTGGANEKLFF,TGTGCCAGCAGTGACACAGGGGGTGCTAATGAAAAACTGTTTTTT
NA,TRBV11-2,TRBD2,TRBJ2-2,CASSRTSRTRPTGELFF,TGTGCCAGCAGCCGGACGTCCAGGACTAGACCCACCGGGGAGCTGTTTTTT
NA,TRBV19,TRBD1,TRBJ1-1,CATASTGGNGDEAFF,TGTGCCACCGCGAGCACAGGGGGAAACGGCGATGAAGCTTTCTTT
NA,TRBV11-2,NA,TRBJ1-1,CASSSPSEAFF,TGTGCCAGCAGCTCCCCCAGTGAAGCTTTCTTT
NA,TRBV12-3/TRBV12-4,NA,TRBJ1-5,CASQKGRDQPQHF,TGTGCCAGCCAGAAGGGGCGAGATCAGCCCCAGCATTTT